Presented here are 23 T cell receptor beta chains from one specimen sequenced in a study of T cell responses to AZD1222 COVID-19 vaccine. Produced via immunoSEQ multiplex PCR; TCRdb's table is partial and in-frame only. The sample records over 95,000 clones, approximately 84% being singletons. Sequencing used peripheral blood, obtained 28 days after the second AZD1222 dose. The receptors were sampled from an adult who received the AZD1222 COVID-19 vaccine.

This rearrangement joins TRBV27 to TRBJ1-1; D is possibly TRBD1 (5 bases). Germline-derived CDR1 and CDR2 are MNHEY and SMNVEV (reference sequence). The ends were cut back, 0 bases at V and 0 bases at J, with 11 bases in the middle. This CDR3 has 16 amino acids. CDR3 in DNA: TGTGCCAGCAGTTTATCCAGGGTATCTATGAACACTGAAGCTTTCTTT. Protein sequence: CASSLSRVSMNTEAFF.

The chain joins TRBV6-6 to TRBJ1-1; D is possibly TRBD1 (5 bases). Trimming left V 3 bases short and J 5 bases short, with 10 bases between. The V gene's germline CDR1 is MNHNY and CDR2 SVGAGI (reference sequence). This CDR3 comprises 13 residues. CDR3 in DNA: TGTGCCAGCAGTTATGGGGGGGGGACTGAAGCTTTCTTT. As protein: CASSYGGGTEAFF.

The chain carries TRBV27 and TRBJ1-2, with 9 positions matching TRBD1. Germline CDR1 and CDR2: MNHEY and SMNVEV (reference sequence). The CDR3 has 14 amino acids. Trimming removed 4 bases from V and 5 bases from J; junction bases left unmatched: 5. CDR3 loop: CASSSSGQGYGYTF. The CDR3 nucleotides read TGTGCCAGCAGTTCCTCGGGACAGGGTTATGGCTACACCTTC.

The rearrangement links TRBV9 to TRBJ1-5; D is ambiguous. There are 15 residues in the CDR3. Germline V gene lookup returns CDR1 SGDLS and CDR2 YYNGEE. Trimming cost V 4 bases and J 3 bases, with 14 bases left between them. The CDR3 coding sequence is TGTGCCAGCAGCCCGGACGGCCTTTCCAATCAGCCCCAGCATTTT. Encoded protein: CASSPDGLSNQPQHF.

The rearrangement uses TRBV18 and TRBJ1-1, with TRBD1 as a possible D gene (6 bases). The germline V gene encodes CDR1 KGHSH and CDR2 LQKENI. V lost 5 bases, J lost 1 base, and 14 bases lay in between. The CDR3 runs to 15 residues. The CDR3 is CASSAKLQGNTEAFF. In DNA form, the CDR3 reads TGTGCCAGCTCAGCCAAATTACAGGGGAACACTGAAGCTTTCTTT. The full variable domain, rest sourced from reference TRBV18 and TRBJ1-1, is NAGVMQNPRHLVRRRGQEARLRCSPMKGHSHVYWYRQLPEEGLKFMVYLQKENIIDESGMPKERFSAEFPKEGPSILRIQQVVRGDSAAYFCASSAKLQGNTEAFFGQGTRLTVV.

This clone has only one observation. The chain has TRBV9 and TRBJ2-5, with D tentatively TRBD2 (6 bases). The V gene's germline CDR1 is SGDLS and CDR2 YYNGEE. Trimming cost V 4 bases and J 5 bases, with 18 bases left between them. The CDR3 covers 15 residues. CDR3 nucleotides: TGTGCCAGCAGCCCAGGCGGGGCCAGAAGGGAGACCCAGTACTTC. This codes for CASSPGGARRETQYF.

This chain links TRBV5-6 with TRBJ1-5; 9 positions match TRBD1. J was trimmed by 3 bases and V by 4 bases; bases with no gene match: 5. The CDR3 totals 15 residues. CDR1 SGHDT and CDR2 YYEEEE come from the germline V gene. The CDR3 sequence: CASSRTGVDNQPQHF. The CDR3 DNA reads TGTGCCAGCAGCCGGACAGGGGTCGACAATCAGCCCCAGCATTTT.

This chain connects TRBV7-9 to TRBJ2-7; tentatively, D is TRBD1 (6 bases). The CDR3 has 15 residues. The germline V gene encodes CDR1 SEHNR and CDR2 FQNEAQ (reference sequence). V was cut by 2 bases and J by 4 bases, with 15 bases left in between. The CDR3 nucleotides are TGTGCCAGCAGCTTAACGGCAGGGGCGGGTTACGAGCAGTACTTC. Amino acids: CASSLTAGAGYEQYF.

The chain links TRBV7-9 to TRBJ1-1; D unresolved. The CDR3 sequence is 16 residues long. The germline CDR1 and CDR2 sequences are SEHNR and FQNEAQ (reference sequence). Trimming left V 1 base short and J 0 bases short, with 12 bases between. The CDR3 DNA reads TGTGCCAGCAGCTTAGGGGCAGGAATTTTGAACACTGAAGCTTTCTTT. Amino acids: CASSLGAGILNTEAFF.

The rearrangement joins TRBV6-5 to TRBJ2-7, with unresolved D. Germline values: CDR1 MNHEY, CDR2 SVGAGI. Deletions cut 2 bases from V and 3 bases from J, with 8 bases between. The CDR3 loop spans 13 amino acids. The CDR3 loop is CASSYEVHYEQYF. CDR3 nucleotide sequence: TGTGCCAGCAGTTACGAGGTCCACTACGAGCAGTACTTC.

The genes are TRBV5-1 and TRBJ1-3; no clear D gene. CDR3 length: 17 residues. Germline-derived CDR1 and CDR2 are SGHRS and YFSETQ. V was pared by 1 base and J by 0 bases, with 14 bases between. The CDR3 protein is CASSLKDPGNSGNTIYF. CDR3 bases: TGCGCCAGCAGCTTGAAGGACCCTGGAAACTCTGGAAACACCATATATTTT.

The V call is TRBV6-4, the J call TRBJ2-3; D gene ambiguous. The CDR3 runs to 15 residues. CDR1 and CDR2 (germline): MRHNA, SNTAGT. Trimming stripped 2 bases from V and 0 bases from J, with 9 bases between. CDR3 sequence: CASSDRSTSTDTQYF. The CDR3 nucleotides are TGTGCCAGCAGTGACCGATCCACGAGCACAGATACGCAGTATTTT.

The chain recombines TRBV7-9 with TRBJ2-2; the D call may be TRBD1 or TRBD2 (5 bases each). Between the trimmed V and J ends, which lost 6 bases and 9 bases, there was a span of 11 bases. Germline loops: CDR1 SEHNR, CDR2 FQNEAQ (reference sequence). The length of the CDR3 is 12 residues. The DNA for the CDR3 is TGTGCCAGCAGGTCCGAGGGGCGGGAGCTGTTTTTT. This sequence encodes CASRSEGRELFF.

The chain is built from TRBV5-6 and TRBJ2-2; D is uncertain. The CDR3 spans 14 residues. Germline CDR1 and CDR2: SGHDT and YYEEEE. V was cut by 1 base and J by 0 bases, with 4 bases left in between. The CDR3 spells CASSLLSNTGELFF. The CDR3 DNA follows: TGTGCCAGCAGCTTGCTGTCGAACACCGGGGAGCTGTTTTTT.

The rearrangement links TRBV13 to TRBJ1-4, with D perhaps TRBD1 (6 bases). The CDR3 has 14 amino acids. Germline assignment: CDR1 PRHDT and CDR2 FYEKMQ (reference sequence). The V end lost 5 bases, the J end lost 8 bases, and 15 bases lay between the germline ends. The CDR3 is CASSLNPDSEKLFF. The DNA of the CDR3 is TGTGCCAGCAGCCTCAACCCGGACAGCGAAAAACTGTTTTTT.

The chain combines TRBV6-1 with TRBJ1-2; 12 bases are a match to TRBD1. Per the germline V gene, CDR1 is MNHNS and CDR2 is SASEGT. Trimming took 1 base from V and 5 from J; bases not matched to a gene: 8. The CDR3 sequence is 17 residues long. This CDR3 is CASSEGGQGAYWYGYTF. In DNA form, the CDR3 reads TGTGCCAGCAGTGAAGGGGGACAGGGGGCGTATTGGTATGGCTACACCTTC.

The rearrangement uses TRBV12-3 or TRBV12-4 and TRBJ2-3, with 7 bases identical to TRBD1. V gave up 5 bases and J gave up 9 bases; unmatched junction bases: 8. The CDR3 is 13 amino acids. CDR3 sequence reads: CASSQQGSGTQYF. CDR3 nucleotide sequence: TGTGCCAGCAGTCAACAGGGGAGTGGCACGCAGTATTTT.

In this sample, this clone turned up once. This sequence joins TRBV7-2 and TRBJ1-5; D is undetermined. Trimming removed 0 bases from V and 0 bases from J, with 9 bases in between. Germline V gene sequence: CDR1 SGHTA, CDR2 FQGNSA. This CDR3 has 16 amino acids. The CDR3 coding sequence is TGTGCCAGCAGCTTAGCTAGTCGGTCTAGCAATCAGCCCCAGCATTTT. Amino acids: CASSLASRSSNQPQHF.

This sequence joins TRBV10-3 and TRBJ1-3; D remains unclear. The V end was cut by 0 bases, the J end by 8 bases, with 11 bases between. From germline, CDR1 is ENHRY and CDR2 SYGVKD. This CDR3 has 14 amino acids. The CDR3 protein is CAISESVPGYTIYF. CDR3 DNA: TGTGCCATCAGTGAGTCTGTCCCCGGATACACCATATATTTT.

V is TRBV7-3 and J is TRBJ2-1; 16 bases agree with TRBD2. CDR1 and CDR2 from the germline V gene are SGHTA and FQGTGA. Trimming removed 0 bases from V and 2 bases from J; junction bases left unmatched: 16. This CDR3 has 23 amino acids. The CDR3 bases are TGTGCCAGCAGCTTAACCCGAACCCCGGGACTAGCGGGGGGGCCTCTCACCTACAATGAGCAGTTCTTC. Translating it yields CASSLTRTPGLAGGPLTYNEQFF.

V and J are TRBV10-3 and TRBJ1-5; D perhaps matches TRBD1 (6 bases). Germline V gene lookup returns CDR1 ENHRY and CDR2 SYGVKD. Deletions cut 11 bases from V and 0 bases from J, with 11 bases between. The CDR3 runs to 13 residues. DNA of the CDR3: TGTGCCTCGACAGGAAATAGCAATCAGCCCCAGCATTTT. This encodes CASTGNSNQPQHF.

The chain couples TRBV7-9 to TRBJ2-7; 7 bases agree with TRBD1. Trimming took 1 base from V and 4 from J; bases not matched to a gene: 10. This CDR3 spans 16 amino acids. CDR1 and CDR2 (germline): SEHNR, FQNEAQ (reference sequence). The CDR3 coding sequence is TGTGCCAGCAGCTTAGGCCTCGGACAGGATCGGTACGAGCAGTACTTC. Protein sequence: CASSLGLGQDRYEQYF.

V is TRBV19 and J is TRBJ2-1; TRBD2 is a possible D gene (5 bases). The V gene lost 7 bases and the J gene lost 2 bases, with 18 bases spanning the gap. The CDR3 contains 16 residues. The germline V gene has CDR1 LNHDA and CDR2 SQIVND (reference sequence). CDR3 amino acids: CASNDPRGIAYNEQFF. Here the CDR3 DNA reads TGTGCCAGTAACGACCCCCGGGGAATTGCCTACAATGAGCAGTTCTTC.